Listed below are T cell receptor beta chains from one sample, sequenced in a study of T cell changes during pregnancy in multiple sclerosis. Clones were sequenced by immunoSEQ multiplex PCR, and TCRdb holds only the in-frame ones, with some missing. The data show tens of thousands of clones, with more than 85% seen just once and roughly 0.92% held by the top ten. This specimen was peripheral blood, taken after pregnancy. Source of these receptors: a female donor with multiple sclerosis, enrolled in a pregnancy study. The CDR3 runs from the conserved cysteine through the conserved F or W. The D gene is left open where the match is weak. Only part of the rows carry a size: once, few, many, or a class if the clone is expanded.

d_gene: NA
j_gene: TRBJ2-2
v_gene: TRBV5-1
abundance: NA
CDR3nt: TGCGCCAGCAGCGTAACAGGGTTTGGGATCGGGACCGGGGAGCTGTTTTTT
CDR3aa: CASSVTGFGIGTGELFF

d_gene: TRBD2
j_gene: TRBJ2-3
v_gene: TRBV7-3
abundance: NA
CDR3nt: TGTGCCAGCAGCCTGACTAGCGGGGGCACAGATACGCAGTATTTT
CDR3aa: CASSLTSGGTDTQYF

d_gene: NA
j_gene: TRBJ2-7
v_gene: TRBV6-5
abundance: NA
CDR3nt: TGTGCCAGCAGAATTACAGGGTCCAGGGTGGGGGAGCAGTACTTC
CDR3aa: CASRITGSRVGEQYF

d_gene: NA
j_gene: TRBJ1-1
v_gene: TRBV9
abundance: once
CDR3nt: TGTGCCAGCAGCGCCTCTCTGGGCGCGCAGGACACTGAAGCTTTCTTT
CDR3aa: CASSASLGAQDTEAFF

d_gene: NA
j_gene: TRBJ1-2
v_gene: TRBV5-1
abundance: NA
CDR3nt: TGCGCCAGCAGCTTGGAAGGGGTAGTCGGTGGCTACACCTTC
CDR3aa: CASSLEGVVGGYTF

d_gene: TRBD1
j_gene: TRBJ1-4
v_gene: TRBV7-6
abundance: once
CDR3nt: TGTGCCAGCAGCCGGGGGACAGGAATACCTGAAAAACTGTTTTTT
CDR3aa: CASSRGTGIPEKLFF

d_gene: NA
j_gene: TRBJ2-5
v_gene: TRBV10-3
abundance: once
CDR3nt: TGTGCCATCAGTGGACTGGAGAGAGAGACCCAGTACTTC
CDR3aa: CAISGLERETQYF

d_gene: TRBD1
j_gene: TRBJ1-1
v_gene: TRBV11-3
abundance: once
CDR3nt: TGTGCCAGCAGCTCAAGGGACAGGGGCTCGAACACTGAAGCTTTCTTT
CDR3aa: CASSSRDRGSNTEAFF

d_gene: NA
j_gene: TRBJ1-2
v_gene: TRBV7-2
abundance: NA
CDR3nt: TGTGCCAGCAGCCAGGACAGCGGGGACTACACCTTC
CDR3aa: CASSQDSGDYTF

d_gene: TRBD1
j_gene: TRBJ2-2
v_gene: TRBV25-1
abundance: NA
CDR3nt: TGTGCCAGCAGAACCGGGACAGGGACACCCGGGGAGCTGTTTTTT
CDR3aa: CASRTGTGTPGELFF

d_gene: NA
j_gene: TRBJ1-1
v_gene: TRBV30
abundance: NA
CDR3nt: TGTGCCTGGACCCAATGGGGCGCCTCCGACACTGAAGCTTTCTTT
CDR3aa: CAWTQWGASDTEAFF

d_gene: NA
j_gene: TRBJ2-5
v_gene: TRBV4-3
abundance: NA
CDR3nt: TGCGCCAGCAGCCAAGATAGGAGGGAGACCCAGTACTTC
CDR3aa: CASSQDRRETQYF

d_gene: TRBD1
j_gene: TRBJ2-2
v_gene: TRBV7-9
abundance: NA
CDR3nt: TGTGCCAGCACCCTAGGGACAGGGGGCGGCACCGGGGAGCTGTTTTTT
CDR3aa: CASTLGTGGGTGELFF

d_gene: NA
j_gene: TRBJ1-1
v_gene: TRBV6-5
abundance: once
CDR3nt: TGTGCCAGTCGGGGACACCCAAACACTGAAGCTTTCTTT
CDR3aa: CASRGHPNTEAFF

d_gene: TRBD2
j_gene: TRBJ2-5
v_gene: TRBV5-5
abundance: NA
CDR3nt: TGTGCCAGCAGCCGTACCGGGACTAGCGGGCAAGAGACCCAGTACTTC
CDR3aa: CASSRTGTSGQETQYF

d_gene: NA
j_gene: TRBJ2-5
v_gene: TRBV7-3
abundance: once
CDR3nt: TGTGCCAGCAGCTTAAGCCCACTTAGGGGTGTCGGGGAGACCCAGTACTTC
CDR3aa: CASSLSPLRGVGETQYF

d_gene: TRBD1
j_gene: TRBJ2-2
v_gene: TRBV4-2
abundance: once
CDR3nt: TGTGCCAGCAGCGGCCGGGACAGGGGGCCATCGAACACCGGGGAGCTGTTTTTT
CDR3aa: CASSGRDRGPSNTGELFF

d_gene: NA
j_gene: TRBJ1-6
v_gene: TRBV9
abundance: NA
CDR3nt: TGTGCCAGCAGCGTGGCCCCAACAGGGTCAAATTCACCCCTCCACTTT
CDR3aa: CASSVAPTGSNSPLHF

d_gene: TRBD2
j_gene: TRBJ2-1
v_gene: TRBV9
abundance: NA
CDR3nt: TGTGCCAGCAGCGCACATCCCGGACTAGCGGGGGGGTACAATGAGCAGTTCTTC
CDR3aa: CASSAHPGLAGGYNEQFF

d_gene: TRBD2
j_gene: TRBJ2-3
v_gene: TRBV11-3
abundance: NA
CDR3nt: TGTGCCAGCAGCTTAACTAGCGACACAGATACGCAGTATTTT
CDR3aa: CASSLTSDTDTQYF

d_gene: NA
j_gene: TRBJ1-2
v_gene: TRBV11-2
abundance: NA
CDR3nt: TGTGCCAGCAGCCCTCTGTCAGAATATGGCTACACCTTC
CDR3aa: CASSPLSEYGYTF

d_gene: NA
j_gene: TRBJ2-7
v_gene: TRBV30
abundance: once
CDR3nt: TGTGCCTGGAGTGATCTCGACGAGCAGTACTTC
CDR3aa: CAWSDLDEQYF

d_gene: NA
j_gene: TRBJ2-3
v_gene: TRBV18
abundance: NA
CDR3nt: TGTGCCAGCTCACCTAGAGTCGGTACGCAGTATTTT
CDR3aa: CASSPRVGTQYF

d_gene: NA
j_gene: TRBJ1-1
v_gene: TRBV9
abundance: NA
CDR3nt: TGTGCCAGCAGCGTAGGTGCCGGGAAGACTGAAGCTTTCTTT
CDR3aa: CASSVGAGKTEAFF

d_gene: NA
j_gene: TRBJ1-5
v_gene: TRBV7-3
abundance: NA
CDR3nt: TGTGCCAGCAGCTTAACCCCGGGTGAGCCCCAGCATTTT
CDR3aa: CASSLTPGEPQHF

d_gene: TRBD1
j_gene: TRBJ1-5
v_gene: TRBV4-1
abundance: NA
CDR3nt: TGCGCCAGCAGCCAAGATGCTGACAGGGGGGGCTCCAATCAGCCCCAGCATTTT
CDR3aa: CASSQDADRGGSNQPQHF

d_gene: NA
j_gene: TRBJ1-1
v_gene: TRBV19
abundance: NA
CDR3nt: TGTGCCAGTAAGGGGGGGGGCCGAAGCTTGGGGAACACTGAAGCTTTCTTT
CDR3aa: CASKGGGRSLGNTEAFF

d_gene: TRBD1
j_gene: TRBJ1-1
v_gene: TRBV6-1
abundance: NA
CDR3nt: TGTGCCAGTATGACAGGGTATAGTAGAACTGAAGCTTTCTTT
CDR3aa: CASMTGYSRTEAFF

d_gene: NA
j_gene: TRBJ1-1
v_gene: TRBV4-1
abundance: NA
CDR3nt: TGCGCCAGCAGCCAAGTGGCAGGGATGGGAAACACTGAAGCTTTCTTT
CDR3aa: CASSQVAGMGNTEAFF